This TCR beta chain derives from a study of T cell changes during pregnancy in multiple sclerosis. The J segment lost 0 bases and the V segment lost 2 bases, leaving 6 bases of the junction unmatched. The CDR3 totals 16 residues. From germline, CDR1 is LGHNT and CDR2 FRNRAP. Profiling relied on immunoSEQ multiplex PCR, and the TCRdb table lists in-frame clones only, not all of them. This table holds 100,000 to 140,000 clones, roughly 90% found once. This receptor was obtained from a female donor in good health, enrolled as a control in a pregnancy study. The sequencing used peripheral blood, collected in the third trimester of pregnancy. This chain connects TRBV12-5 to TRBJ2-7, with 8 bases aligning to TRBD2. Here the CDR3 DNA reads TGTGCTAGTGGTTTGCCAGGCCGGGGGGGCTCCTACGAGCAGTACTTC. Its translation: CASGLPGRGGSYEQYF.